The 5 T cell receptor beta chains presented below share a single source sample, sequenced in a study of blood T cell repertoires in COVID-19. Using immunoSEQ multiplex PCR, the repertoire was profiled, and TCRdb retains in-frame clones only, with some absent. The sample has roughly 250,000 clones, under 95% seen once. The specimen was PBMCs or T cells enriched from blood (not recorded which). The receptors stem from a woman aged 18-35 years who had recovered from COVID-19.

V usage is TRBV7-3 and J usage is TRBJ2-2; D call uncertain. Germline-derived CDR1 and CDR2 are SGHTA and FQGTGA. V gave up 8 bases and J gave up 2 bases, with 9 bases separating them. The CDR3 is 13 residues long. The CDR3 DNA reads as TGTGCCAGCGGATTGACAAACACCGGGGAGCTGTTTTTT. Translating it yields CASGLTNTGELFF.

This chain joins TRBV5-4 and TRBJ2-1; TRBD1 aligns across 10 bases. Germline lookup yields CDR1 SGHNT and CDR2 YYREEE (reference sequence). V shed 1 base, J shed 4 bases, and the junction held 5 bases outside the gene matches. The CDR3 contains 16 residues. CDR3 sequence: CASSLSLGQGYNEQFF. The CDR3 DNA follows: TGTGCCAGCAGCTTGAGTTTGGGACAGGGGTACAATGAGCAGTTCTTC.

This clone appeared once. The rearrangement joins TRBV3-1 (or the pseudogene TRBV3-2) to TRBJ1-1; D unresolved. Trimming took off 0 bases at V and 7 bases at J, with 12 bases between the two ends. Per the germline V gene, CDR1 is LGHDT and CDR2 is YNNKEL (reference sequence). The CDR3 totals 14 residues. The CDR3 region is CASSQEGRKGEAFF. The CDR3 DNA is TGTGCCAGCAGCCAAGAGGGCAGAAAAGGTGAAGCTTTCTTT.

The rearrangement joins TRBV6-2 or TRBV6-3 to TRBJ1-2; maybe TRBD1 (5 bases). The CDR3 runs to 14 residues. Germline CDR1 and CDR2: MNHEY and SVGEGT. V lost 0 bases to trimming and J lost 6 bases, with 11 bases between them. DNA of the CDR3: TGTGCCAGCAGTTACTCGGCAGGGAGGGATGGCTACACCTTC. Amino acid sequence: CASSYSAGRDGYTF.

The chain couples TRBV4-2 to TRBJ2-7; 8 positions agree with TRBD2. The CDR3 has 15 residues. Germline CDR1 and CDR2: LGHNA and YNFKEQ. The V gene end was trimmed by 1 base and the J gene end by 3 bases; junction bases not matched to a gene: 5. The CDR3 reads CASSQAGGPIYEQYF. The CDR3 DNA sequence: TGTGCCAGCAGCCAAGCGGGGGGGCCTATCTACGAGCAGTACTTC.